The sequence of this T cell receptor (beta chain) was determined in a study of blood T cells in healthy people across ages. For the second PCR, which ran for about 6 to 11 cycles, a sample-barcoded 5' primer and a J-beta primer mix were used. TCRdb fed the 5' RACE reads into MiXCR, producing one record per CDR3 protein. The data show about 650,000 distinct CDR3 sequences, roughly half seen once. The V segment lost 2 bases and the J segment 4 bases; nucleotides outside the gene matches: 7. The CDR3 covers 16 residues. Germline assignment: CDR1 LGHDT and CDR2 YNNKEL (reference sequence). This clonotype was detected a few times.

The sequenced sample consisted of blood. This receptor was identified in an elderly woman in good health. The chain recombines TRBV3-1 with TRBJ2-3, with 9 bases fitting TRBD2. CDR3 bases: TGTGCCAGCAGCCAAATAGCGGGAGCTCTCGCAGATACGCAGTATTTT. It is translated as CASSQIAGALADTQYF.